These 27 T cell receptor beta chains originate from one sample sequenced in a study of cytomegalovirus exposure and HLA in healthy donors. Amplification used 60 Vbeta primers and 13 Jbeta primers. Sequenced by immunoSEQ multiplex PCR; TCRdb stores in-frame clones only, minus some. This repertoire shows 200,000 or so clones, 84% found once; its top ten account for approximately 0.26%. The sequenced sample consisted of PBMCs. The receptor set was obtained from a boy younger than 18 in good health and CMV-seronegative.

Worth noting for this clone: The junction departs from the called germline gene at one end, perhaps through a read error. The rearrangement uses TRBV7-7 and TRBJ1-3, with D perhaps matching TRBD1 (6 bases). Germline V CDR1 and CDR2: SSHAT, FNYEAQ (reference sequence). The CDR3 length is 15 residues. CDR3 bases: TGTGCTAGCAGCTTTAAGCCAGGGGCTGGAAACACCATATATTTT. This encodes CASSFKPGAGNTIYF.

The chain links TRBV4-1 to TRBJ1-2, with D uncertain. Trimming shortened V by 0 bases and J by 5 bases, and 19 bases separated the two germline ends. Germline lookup yields CDR1 MGHRA and CDR2 YSYEKL. This CDR3 is built from 17 residues. The CDR3 DNA is TGCGCCAGCAGCCAAGAAAATGTTCTGGCGGAGATTTATGGCTACACCTTC. The encoded protein is CASSQENVLAEIYGYTF.

The chain links TRBV28 to TRBJ1-5; a weak D match, TRBD1 (5 bases). With 9 bases removed from V and 0 bases from J, the gap between germline ends came to 18 bases. Per the germline V gene, CDR1 is MDHEN and CDR2 is SYDVKM. CDR3 size: 16 residues. The DNA of the CDR3 is TGTGCCAGTAGGCTGCGGGGCTTTATTAGCAATCAGCCCCAGCATTTT. Translating gives CASRLRGFISNQPQHF.

The rearrangement links TRBV2 to TRBJ2-1, with 13 bases matching TRBD2. V dropped 6 bases and J dropped 8; count of bases not matched to a gene: 7. The germline CDR1 and CDR2 sequences are SNHLY and FYNNEI. There are 15 residues in the CDR3. CDR3 amino acids: CASRRTSGSTDEQFF. CDR3 bases: TGTGCCAGCAGAAGGACTAGCGGGAGTACGGATGAGCAGTTCTTC.

This chain joins TRBV28 and TRBJ2-2, with D possibly matching TRBD1 (5 bases). Germline V gives CDR1 MDHEN, CDR2 SYDVKM. The CDR3 spans 13 residues. Trimming removed 6 bases from V and 4 bases from J, with 9 bases in between. The CDR3 is CASSPGLTGELFF. CDR3 sequence (DNA): TGTGCCAGCAGCCCAGGGCTCACCGGGGAGCTGTTTTTT.

J is TRBJ2-1 and V is TRBV28; D is unresolved. The V and J ends lost 6 bases and 0 bases respectively, with 9 bases between them. Germline loops: CDR1 MDHEN, CDR2 SYDVKM. This CDR3 is built from 14 residues. The CDR3 loop is CASRVTISYNEQFF. CDR3 in DNA: TGTGCCAGCAGGGTAACTATCTCCTACAATGAGCAGTTCTTC. The whole variable domain, filled in from reference TRBV28 and TRBJ2-1, reads DVKVTQSSRYLVKRTGEKVFLECVQDMDHENMFWYRQDPGLGLRLIYFSYDVKMKEKGDIPEGYSVSREKKERFSLILESASTNQTSMYLCASRVTISYNEQFFGPGTRLTVL.

This rearrangement joins TRBV5-1 to TRBJ2-2, with D possibly TRBD1 on 6 matching bases. This CDR3 comprises 16 residues. Germline CDR1 is SGHRS and CDR2 is YFSETQ. V lost 0 bases and J 4 bases, leaving 13 bases between the germline ends. The DNA for the CDR3 is TGCGCCAGCAGCTTGGGGCAGGGGAGTTTCACCGGGGAGCTGTTTTTT. This sequence encodes CASSLGQGSFTGELFF.

This clone is a singleton in its sample. The CDR3 sequence: CASRTGGWNEQFF. Written as DNA, the CDR3 is TGTGCCAGCAGGACAGGGGGGTGGAATGAGCAGTTCTTC. The chain carries TRBV6-5 and TRBJ2-1; 9 bases match TRBD1. CDR1 is MNHEY and CDR2 is SVGAGI in the germline V gene. V shed 6 bases, J shed 7 bases, and the junction held 4 bases outside the gene matches. The CDR3 extends over 13 amino acids.

This chain connects TRBV7-9 to TRBJ2-1, with TRBD2 identical over 9 bases. The CDR3 is 15 amino acids. Per the germline V gene, CDR1 is SEHNR and CDR2 is FQNEAQ (reference sequence). V gave up 3 bases and J gave up 4 bases; unmatched junction bases: 4. The CDR3 DNA reads as TGTGCCAGCAGCTTGACTAGCGGACTATACAATGAGCAGTTCTTC. This sequence encodes CASSLTSGLYNEQFF.

The rearrangement uses TRBV10-1 and TRBJ2-1; 7 positions match TRBD2. V was pared by 4 bases and J by 5 bases, with 5 bases of the junction left unmatched. Germline V gene sequence: CDR1 WNHNN, CDR2 SYGVQD (reference sequence). The length of the CDR3 is 14 residues. CDR3 amino acids: CASSGGGRNNEQFF. The CDR3 bases are TGCGCCAGCAGTGGGGGGGGACGGAACAATGAGCAGTTCTTC.

The J gene is TRBJ2-5, the V gene TRBV2, with D unclear. Trimming took off 8 bases at V and 2 bases at J, with 3 bases between the two ends. This CDR3 contains 10 residues. CDR1 and CDR2 from the germline V gene are SNHLY and FYNNEI. CDR3 DNA sequence: TGTGCCAGCCGTCAAGAGACCCAGTACTTC. It translates to CASRQETQYF.

This clone is a singleton in its sample. This sample includes further DNA sequences coding for the same CDR3. The CDR3: CASSSQYAVAQHF. Here the CDR3 DNA reads TGTGCCAGCAGTTCCCAATACGCGGTAGCCCAGCATTTT. V usage is TRBV27 and J usage is TRBJ1-5; D ambiguous. V shed 4 bases and J shed 11 bases, with 15 bases lying between them. CDR3 size: 13 residues. Germline V gives CDR1 MNHEY, CDR2 SMNVEV (reference sequence).

This sequence joins TRBV30 and TRBJ2-7; TRBD2 aligns across 10 bases. The length of the CDR3 is 15 residues. V lost 3 bases to trimming and J lost 2 bases; unmatched junction nucleotides: 7. Germline V gene sequence: CDR1 GTSNPN, CDR2 SVGIG (reference sequence). The CDR3 region is CAWSRGLAATYEQYF. For the CDR3, the DNA is TGTGCCTGGAGCCGTGGACTAGCGGCGACCTACGAGCAGTACTTC. Drawing the rest from reference TRBV30 and TRBJ2-7, the complete variable domain is SQTIHQWPATLVQPVGSPLSLECTVEGTSNPNLYWYRQAAGRGLQLLFYSVGIGQISSEVPQNLSASRPQDRQFILSSKKLLLSDSGFYLCAWSRGLAATYEQYFGPGTRLTVT.

V gene TRBV10-2 combines with J gene TRBJ2-7, with D possibly being TRBD2 (6 bases). The V gene lost 6 bases and the J gene lost 2 bases, with 17 bases spanning the gap. The CDR3 contains 15 residues. Germline CDR1 and CDR2: WSHSY and SAAADI. The CDR3 DNA follows: TGCGCCAGCAGGACCCCGCGGGACTCCACCTACGAGCAGTACTTC. Translated, it gives CASRTPRDSTYEQYF.

The chain recombines TRBV5-6 with TRBJ2-1, with D possibly TRBD2 on 5 matching bases. V lost 1 base, J lost 8 bases, and 13 bases lay in between. The CDR3 totals 14 residues. Germline CDR1 is SGHDT and CDR2 is YYEEEE. CDR3 region: CASSLYGRTDEQFF. CDR3 coding DNA: TGTGCCAGCAGCTTGTACGGCAGGACTGATGAGCAGTTCTTC.

V usage is TRBV7-2 and J usage is TRBJ2-6; tentatively, D is TRBD1 (5 bases). This CDR3 comprises 15 residues. V dropped 7 bases and J dropped 0 bases, with 10 bases sitting between them. Germline CDR1 and CDR2: SGHTA and FQGNSA. The CDR3 sequence is CASKDKSSGANVLTF. CDR3 nucleotide sequence: TGTGCCAGCAAGGACAAAAGCTCTGGGGCCAACGTCCTGACTTTC.

V gene TRBV20-1 combines with J gene TRBJ2-7; D is ambiguous. This CDR3 has 10 residues. V was shortened by 4 bases and J by 5 bases, with 6 bases between the two germline ends. Germline V CDR1 and CDR2: DFQATT, SNEGSKA (reference sequence). The CDR3: CSAMGDEQYF. In DNA, the CDR3 is TGCAGTGCTATGGGCGACGAGCAGTACTTC.

A remark on this clone: Distinct nucleotide sequences in the sample also encode this CDR3. The chain employs TRBV6-1 and TRBJ1-2; 8 positions agree with TRBD1. The J segment lost 8 bases and the V segment lost 0 bases, leaving 5 bases of the junction unmatched. Looked up from germline, CDR1 is MNHNS and CDR2 is SASEGT. The CDR3 runs 14 residues. The chain's CDR3 is CASSEAQGARGYTF. The CDR3 coding sequence is TGTGCCAGCAGTGAAGCCCAGGGGGCGAGAGGCTACACCTTC.

This chain joins TRBV28 and TRBJ2-7; 11 nucleotides agree with TRBD2. The V gene end was trimmed by 3 bases and the J gene end by 3 bases; junction bases not matched to a gene: 1. The CDR3 covers 14 residues. Germline CDR1 is MDHEN and CDR2 is SYDVKM. CDR3 sequence: CASSFSGRGYEQYF. CDR3 DNA: TGTGCCAGCAGTTTTAGCGGGAGGGGCTACGAGCAGTACTTC.

This chain connects TRBV27 to TRBJ1-2; the match to TRBD1 covers 7 bases. The germline gives CDR1 MNHEY, CDR2 SMNVEV (reference sequence). This CDR3 has 15 amino acids. J gave up 0 bases and V 8 bases, and 9 bases lay outside the gene matches. CDR3 in amino acids: CASPLQGPTNYGYTF. The CDR3 nucleotides are TGTGCCAGCCCTCTACAGGGGCCTACTAACTATGGCTACACCTTC.

This clone was detected only once. The chain recombines TRBV19 with TRBJ1-1, with D possibly being TRBD1 (6 bases). Trimming took 7 bases from V and 2 from J, leaving 14 bases between them. Germline assignment: CDR1 LNHDA and CDR2 SQIVND (reference sequence). The CDR3 sequence is 14 residues long. CDR3 bases: TGTGCCAGTACTATGCAGGGGCCCAACACTGAAGCTTTCTTT. Protein product: CASTMQGPNTEAFF.

The V gene is TRBV7-6, the J gene TRBJ2-1; no clear D. Trimming removed 5 bases from V and 4 bases from J, with 9 bases in between. CDR1 and CDR2 (germline): SGHVS, FNYEAQ. CDR3 length equals 13 residues. CDR3 loop: CASSPELYNEQFF. The CDR3 coding sequence is TGTGCCAGCAGCCCCGAGCTTTACAATGAGCAGTTCTTC.

This chain connects TRBV5-1 to TRBJ2-5, with D possibly being TRBD2 (6 bases). The DNA end lines up better with TRBJ2-7; the J call may be wrong. From germline, CDR1 is SGHRS and CDR2 YFSETQ. The CDR3 extends over 14 amino acids. The CDR3 is CASSETGSSYEQYF. The CDR3 region has the DNA TGCGCCAGCTCGGAAACCGGGAGCTCCTACGAGCAGTACTTC.

The chain carries TRBV7-9 and TRBJ1-2; 12 bases align to TRBD1. J lost 6 bases, V lost 1 base, and 6 bases had no gene match. The CDR3 loop spans 16 amino acids. Germline V CDR1 and CDR2: SEHNR, FQNEAQ (reference sequence). The chain's CDR3 is CASSLGGQGAVDGYTF. CDR3 sequence (DNA): TGTGCCAGCAGCTTAGGGGGACAGGGGGCGGTTGATGGCTACACCTTC.

This clone was seen just once. The rearrangement joins TRBV6-5 to TRBJ2-5; D possibly corresponds to TRBD2 (5 bases). The assigned J gene may be wrong: the sequence end matches TRBJ2-7 better. CDR3 size: 14 residues. The germline gives CDR1 MNHEY, CDR2 SVGAGI. The DNA of the CDR3 is TGTGCCAGCAGCCCCTTCCTTGACGGAGGCGAGCAGTACTTC. It translates to CASSPFLDGGEQYF.

The gene calls are TRBV18 and TRBJ2-5; tentatively, D is TRBD1 (6 bases). Deletions cut 8 bases from V and 2 bases from J, with 9 bases between. The length of the CDR3 is 12 residues. Germline V CDR1 and CDR2: KGHSH, LQKENI. In DNA form, the CDR3 reads TGTGCCAGCCGGACAGATCAAGAGACCCAGTACTTC. It specifies CASRTDQETQYF.

The gene calls are TRBV28 and TRBJ1-2; no definite D call. This CDR3 is 16 amino acids long. In germline, CDR1 is MDHEN, CDR2 SYDVKM. V dropped 2 bases and J dropped 1 base, with 14 bases sitting between them. The CDR3: CASSLATGSRNYGYTF. The CDR3 DNA reads as TGTGCCAGCAGTTTAGCGACGGGAAGTCGTAACTATGGCTACACCTTC.